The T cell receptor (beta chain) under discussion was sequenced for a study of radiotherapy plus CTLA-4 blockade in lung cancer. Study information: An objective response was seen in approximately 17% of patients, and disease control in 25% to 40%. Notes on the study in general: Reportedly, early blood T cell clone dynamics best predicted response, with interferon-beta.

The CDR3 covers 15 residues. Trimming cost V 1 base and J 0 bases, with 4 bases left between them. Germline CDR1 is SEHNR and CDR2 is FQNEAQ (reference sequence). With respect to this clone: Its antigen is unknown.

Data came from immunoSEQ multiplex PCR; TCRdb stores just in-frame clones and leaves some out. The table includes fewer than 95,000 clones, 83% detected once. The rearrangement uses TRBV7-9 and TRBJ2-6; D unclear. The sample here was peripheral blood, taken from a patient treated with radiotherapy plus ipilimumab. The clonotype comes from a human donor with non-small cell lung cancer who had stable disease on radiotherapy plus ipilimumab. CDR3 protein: CASSLDGSGANVLTF. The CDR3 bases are TGTGCCAGCAGCTTAGACGGCTCTGGGGCCAACGTCCTGACTTTC.